The rows below give T cell receptor beta chains drawn from one sample of a study of shared clonotypes between healthy human individuals. Clones were sequenced by immunoSEQ multiplex PCR, and TCRdb holds only the in-frame ones, with some missing. This table has some 2.1 million clones, around 95% appearing once. Sequences were obtained from naive CD4+ T cells sorted from blood. These receptors all stem from a man younger than 30 in good health. Both conserved end residues are part of each CDR3. The D gene is left open where the match is weak. Not every row has a clone size; where given, it reads once, few, many or a size class.

j_call,v_call,clone_size,d_call,cdr3_aa,cdr3_nt
TRBJ1-2,TRBV6-1,NA,TRBD1,CASSEATGQNYGYTF,TGTGCCAGCAGTGAAGCTACGGGACAGAACTATGGCTACACCTTC
TRBJ2-5,TRBV30,NA,NA,CAWRLRAETQYF,TGTGCCTGGAGGCTGCGAGCGGAGACCCAGTACTTC
TRBJ2-2,TRBV5-4,NA,NA,CASSTKTRPGELFF,TGTGCCAGCAGCACTAAGACTCGCCCCGGGGAGCTGTTTTTT
TRBJ2-3,TRBV25-1,NA,TRBD1,CASSEGQIQGARTDTQYF,TGTGCCAGCAGTGAAGGCCAAATACAGGGGGCGCGTACAGATACGCAGTATTTT
TRBJ2-3,TRBV5-1,NA,TRBD2,CASSLVGLASGDTQYF,TGCGCCAGCAGCTTGGTGGGACTAGCTTCGGGAGATACGCAGTATTTT
TRBJ1-2,TRBV10-3,NA,TRBD1,CAIWGGTGYGYTF,TGTGCCATCTGGGGGGGGACAGGCTATGGCTACACCTTC
TRBJ1-2,TRBV28,once,NA,CASSLPGQFYGYTF,TGTGCCAGCAGTTTACCCGGACAGTTCTATGGCTACACCTTC
TRBJ1-3,TRBV5-6,NA,NA,CASSRLNSGNTIYF,TGTGCCAGCAGCCGACTGAACTCTGGAAACACCATATATTTT
TRBJ2-1,TRBV29-1,NA,NA,CSVEALFNEQFF,TGCAGCGTTGAGGCTCTCTTCAATGAGCAGTTCTTC
TRBJ2-7,TRBV6-6,NA,NA,CASSPGTLAEQYF,TGTGCCAGCAGTCCCGGGACCCTCGCGGAGCAGTACTTC
TRBJ2-5,TRBV30,NA,NA,CAWSVGPETQYF,TGTGCCTGGAGTGTAGGCCCGGAGACCCAGTACTTC